The clone carrying this TCR beta chain has a count of ten or more. Antigen: not known. V lost 4 bases, J lost 2 bases, and 9 bases lay in between. The CDR3 contains 14 residues. The data were taken from a study of CD8 T cells in ankylosing spondylitis. Whole-study findings and limits: A motif in TCR beta, a set of under ten highly homologous variants, appeared characteristic of ankylosing spondylitis blood.

TCRdb re-analysed the 5' RACE reads in MiXCR, keeping a single row per CDR3 protein. The repertoire holds 800,000 to 900,000 distinct CDR3 sequences, about 12% seen once, with under 0.6% in the top ten. The clonotype originates from a male donor with ankylosing spondylitis. The V call is TRBV12-3 or TRBV12-4, the J call TRBJ1-5; D is perhaps TRBD1 (5 bases). Input material: blood, either unsorted or a sorted T cell fraction (not recorded which). In nucleotides, the CDR3 is TGTGCCAGCAGTTGGGGGGGGGGCAATCAGCCCCAGCATTTT. Translation gives CASSWGGGNQPQHF.